The next 15 T cell receptor beta chains were all read from a single sample in a study of T cell responses to AZD1222 COVID-19 vaccine. The protocol was immunoSEQ multiplex PCR, while the TCRdb copy is restricted to in-frame clones and leaves out a portion. The sample comprises some 100,000 clones, just under 90% of which are singletons, and less than 20% rests with the top ten. Sequenced material: peripheral blood, taken on day 0 of AZD1222 vaccination. The receptors derive from an adult in good health.

This clone was seen at least ten times. CDR3 in DNA: TGTGCCAGCAGCTTAGCGTCCAGGGCTTACGAGCAGTACTTC. It translates to CASSLASRAYEQYF. This chain joins TRBV7-9 and TRBJ2-7; a weak D match, TRBD1 (5 bases). The V end lost 0 bases, the J end lost 4 bases, and 10 bases lay between the germline ends. The CDR3 covers 14 residues. Germline CDR1 and CDR2: SEHNR and FQNEAQ (reference sequence). Drawing the rest from reference TRBV7-9 and TRBJ2-7, the complete variable domain is DTGVSQNPRHKITKRGQNVTFRCDPISEHNRLYWYRQTLGQGPEFLTYFQNEAQLEKSRLLSDRFSAERPKGSFSTLEIQRTEQGDSAMYLCASSLASRAYEQYFGPGTRLTVT.

V usage is TRBV7-9 and J usage is TRBJ2-5; 9 bases match TRBD2. Trimming took 2 bases from V and 1 from J; bases not matched to a gene: 5. CDR1 and CDR2 (germline): SEHNR, FQNEAQ (reference sequence). There are 16 residues in the CDR3. The DNA for the CDR3 is TGTGCCAGCAGCTTACTAGCGGGGTTGGGCCAAGAGACCCAGTACTTC. It is translated as CASSLLAGLGQETQYF.

There are a few counts of this clone. The chain has TRBV3-1 (or the pseudogene TRBV3-2) and TRBJ2-7; the D is unclear. The germline CDR1 and CDR2 sequences are LGHDT and YNNKEL (reference sequence). The CDR3 extends over 11 amino acids. Trimming stripped 3 bases from V and 4 bases from J, with 4 bases between. The CDR3 reads CASSHQYEQYF. For the CDR3, the DNA is TGTGCCAGCAGCCACCAGTACGAGCAGTACTTC.

The rearrangement links TRBV10-1 to TRBJ1-2, with D perhaps matching TRBD1 (5 bases). V was trimmed by 8 bases and J by 5 bases, leaving 15 bases between them. Germline CDR1 WNHNN, CDR2 SYGVQD (reference sequence). The CDR3 is 13 residues long. The CDR3 nucleotides read TGCGCCAGCCCCAGACCCCAGGGATATGGCTACACCTTC. It translates to CASPRPQGYGYTF.

J is TRBJ2-2 and V is TRBV19; D possibly uses TRBD1 or TRBD2 (5 bases each). Germline V gene data show CDR1 as LNHDA and CDR2 as SQIVND (reference sequence). This CDR3 contains 15 residues. Trimming took 7 bases from V and 9 from J, leaving 21 bases between them. CDR3 DNA: TGTGCCAGTACAAACCAAGTAGTCGGGGCGTGGGAGCTGTTTTTT. Translation: CASTNQVVGAWELFF.

This clone ranks as medium-sized. The chain links TRBV3-1 (or the pseudogene TRBV3-2) to TRBJ1-2; TRBD1 agrees at 12 bases. Germline CDR1 reads LGHDT; CDR2 reads YNNKEL (reference sequence). The CDR3 sequence is 17 residues long. V lost 0 bases, J lost 5 bases, and 7 bases stayed unmatched. The CDR3 sequence is CASSQEFSGQGAYGYTF. The DNA of the CDR3 is TGTGCCAGCAGCCAAGAGTTTTCGGGACAGGGGGCTTATGGCTACACCTTC.

This clone was seen more than once but under ten times. The chain recombines TRBV7-9 with TRBJ2-7, with D tentatively TRBD2 (6 bases). The CDR3 sequence is 13 residues long. V was shortened by 4 bases and J by 6 bases, with 13 bases between the two germline ends. The germline V gene has CDR1 SEHNR and CDR2 FQNEAQ (reference sequence). The CDR3 DNA sequence: TGTGCCAGCAGCTCGATGGGACTCGCCGAGCAGTACTTC. Amino acid sequence: CASSSMGLAEQYF.

As DNA, the CDR3 is TGTGCCAGCTCACCCCTCGAGAGAGGGGATTCACCCCTCCACTTT. Protein product: CASSPLERGDSPLHF. The chain is built from TRBV18 and TRBJ1-6, with D possibly being TRBD1 (5 bases). The CDR3 has 15 amino acids. V lost 3 bases to trimming and J lost 8 bases, with 14 bases between them. The germline V gene encodes CDR1 KGHSH and CDR2 LQKENI.

This chain joins TRBV10-3 and TRBJ1-6, with D uncertain. V was pared by 7 bases and J by 7 bases, with 11 bases between. The CDR3 consists of 13 residues. The germline V gene has CDR1 ENHRY and CDR2 SYGVKD. CDR3 in amino acids: CAIMDPGNSPLHF. CDR3 coding DNA: TGTGCCATCATGGATCCGGGGAATTCACCCCTCCACTTT.

This chain joins TRBV6-1 and TRBJ2-3; D perhaps matches TRBD1 (5 bases). V lost 7 bases, J lost 4 bases, and 15 bases lay in between. This CDR3 comprises 14 residues. Germline CDR1 MNHNS, CDR2 SASEGT. The CDR3 sequence: CASKVRRAADTQYF. The CDR3 nucleotides read TGTGCCAGCAAAGTCCGCAGGGCGGCAGATACGCAGTATTTT.

The rearrangement uses TRBV6-6 and TRBJ2-2; a possible D gene is TRBD2 (6 bases). Trimming removed 8 bases from V and 3 bases from J, with 10 bases in between. CDR1 is MNHNY and CDR2 is SVGAGI in the germline V gene (reference sequence). This CDR3 has 13 amino acids. The CDR3 DNA follows: TGTGCCAGCCCTAGCGCGGACACCGGGGAGCTGTTTTTT. Encoded protein: CASPSADTGELFF.

The chain recombines TRBV9 with TRBJ1-1, with 7 bases identical to TRBD1. This CDR3 is 14 amino acids long. The germline V gene has CDR1 SGDLS and CDR2 YYNGEE. Germline trimming cut 3 bases from V and 8 bases from J; bases unmatched to any gene: 10. The CDR3 spells CASSARDRTSEAFF. The CDR3 nucleotides are TGTGCCAGCAGCGCCCGGGACAGAACGTCCGAAGCTTTCTTT.

J is TRBJ2-3 and V is TRBV14; 8 bases match TRBD2. The CDR3 has 14 amino acids. CDR1 is SGHDN and CDR2 is FVKESK in the germline V gene. With V trimmed by 4 bases and J by 4 bases, 4 bases remained unmatched. The chain's CDR3 is CASSRGGWADTQYF. For the CDR3, the DNA is TGTGCCAGCAGCCGCGGGGGGTGGGCAGATACGCAGTATTTT.

The V and J genes are TRBV5-1 and TRBJ2-2, with a possible D match to TRBD2 (5 bases). Trimming left V 5 bases short and J 7 bases short, with 27 bases between. The CDR3 contains 18 residues. Germline values: CDR1 SGHRS, CDR2 YFSETQ. CDR3 sequence: CASRHPPGGLSSDGELFF. In nucleotides, the CDR3 is TGCGCCAGCAGGCACCCCCCAGGCGGGTTAAGTAGTGACGGGGAGCTGTTTTTT.

The rearrangement uses TRBV3-1 (or the pseudogene TRBV3-2) and TRBJ1-6; D is unclear. V was clipped by 1 base and J by 9 bases, with 10 bases between them. The CDR3 spans 14 residues. From germline, CDR1 is LGHDT and CDR2 YNNKEL (reference sequence). The CDR3 protein is CASSQGLASSPLHF. The CDR3 DNA follows: TGTGCCAGCAGCCAAGGCTTGGCAAGTTCACCCCTCCACTTT.